This T cell receptor beta chain appears in the sequencing data of a study of regulatory T cells in long-lasting Graves disease. About the study: With positive TSH receptor antibodies and over 5 years of antithyroid drugs, Graves' disease was considered persistent.

Library construction for TCR beta used iRepertoire HTBI primers and Arm-PCR of CDR3 regions. Via MiXCR, TCRdb re-called the multiplex PCR reads, giving one row per CDR3 protein. The sample holds under 500,000 distinct CDR3 sequences; less than 25% are singletons and the top ten take 7% to 9.5%. In the case of this clonotype: The target antigen is unknown.

This sample's time point: persistent/refractory GD, antithyroid drugs over 5 years with positive TRAb. RNA isolated from PBMCs was used to make the TCR library. The diagnosis of Graves' disease used American Thyroid Association guidelines. Study-level points and caveats: Newly diagnosed patients shared approximately 1,000 public clonotypes; persistent patients shared around 2,500. Persistent cases favored TRBV28, TRBJ1-2 and TRBJ2-5.

The germline CDR1 and CDR2 sequences are LNHNV and YYDKDF (reference sequence). CDR3 length equals 16 residues. The ends lost 0 bases at V and 9 bases at J; junction bases unmatched: 6. This TCR was sampled from a female donor with Graves disease. The rearrangement links TRBV15 to TRBJ1-5; 12 positions match TRBD1. Sequenced material: peripheral blood mononuclear cells (PBMCs), taken when the disease was refractory, from a patient treated with antithyroid drugs. CDR3 protein: CATSRESGTGGWPQHF. CDR3 nucleotides: TGTGCCACCAGCAGAGAGTCCGGGACAGGGGGCTGGCCCCAGCATTTT. The entire variable domain, with the rest obtained from reference TRBV15 and TRBJ1-5, is as follows: DAMVIQNPRYQVTQFGKPVTLSCSQTLNHNVMYWYQQKSSQAPKLLFHYYDKDFNNEADTPDNFQSRRPNTSFCFLDIRSPGLGDTAMYLCATSRESGTGGWPQHFGDGTRLSIL.